These 25 T cell receptor beta chains were all obtained from the same sample, sequenced in a study of T cells in localized non-small cell lung cancer. The data were produced by immunoSEQ multiplex PCR, yet TCRdb's version contains in-frame clones alone and is incomplete. This table has roughly 72,000 clones, approximately 87% appearing once. The sample here was peripheral blood, taken before any cancer treatment. All receptors derive from a male donor aged 60 or over with stage III squamous cell lung carcinoma.

The V gene is TRBV4-2, the J gene TRBJ1-5; 11 nucleotides match TRBD1. Germline V lookup: CDR1 LGHNA, CDR2 YNFKEQ. This CDR3 has 17 amino acids. V shed 4 bases, J shed 6 bases, and the junction held 11 bases outside the gene matches. CDR3 sequence (DNA): TGTGCCAGCAGCCTAAACCGGGACAGGGGGATAAGTCAGCCCCAGCATTTT. It is translated as CASSLNRDRGISQPQHF.

The V and J genes are TRBV20-1 and TRBJ1-3; no firm D call. Trimming left V 2 bases short and J 10 bases short, with 9 bases between. The CDR3 length is 11 residues. Per germline, CDR1 DFQATT and CDR2 SNEGSKA (reference sequence). The CDR3 loop is CSARREETIYF. The CDR3 DNA reads as TGCAGTGCTAGACGGGAGGAGACCATATATTTT.

This chain joins TRBV15 and TRBJ1-6; no clear D gene. The CDR3 sequence is 14 residues long. V lost 0 bases, J lost 9 bases, and 9 bases lay in between. Germline V lookup: CDR1 LNHNV, CDR2 YYDKDF (reference sequence). The CDR3 bases are TGTGCCACCAGCAGAGATGGCGCGGGTTCACCCCTCCACTTT. It yields the protein CATSRDGAGSPLHF.

The CDR3 DNA reads as TGTGCCAGCAGCCTGAACGATGGGACTGAAGCTTTCTTT. It specifies CASSLNDGTEAFF. This chain connects TRBV11-2 to TRBJ1-1; no firm D call. The germline gives CDR1 SGHAT, CDR2 FQNNGV. This CDR3 spans 13 amino acids. The V gene lost 5 bases and the J gene lost 5 bases, with 12 bases spanning the gap. The full variable domain, in which reference TRBV11-2 and TRBJ1-1 provide the parts outside the CDR3, is EAGVAQSPRYKIIEKRQSVAFWCNPISGHATLYWYQQILGQGPKLLIQFQNNGVVDDSQLPKDRFSAERLKGVDSTLKIQPAKLEDSAVYLCASSLNDGTEAFFGQGTRLTVV.

The V gene is TRBV7-2, the J gene TRBJ1-5, with D maybe TRBD1 (5 bases). Per the germline V gene, CDR1 is SGHTA and CDR2 is FQGNSA. The CDR3 is made up of 14 amino acids. Trimming took off 5 bases at V and 4 bases at J, with 12 bases between the two ends. This CDR3 reads CASSNTGPNQPQHF. The CDR3 coding sequence is TGTGCCAGCAGCAACACGGGACCTAATCAGCCCCAGCATTTT.

This sequence joins TRBV6-5 and TRBJ2-5; a possible D gene is TRBD1 (6 bases). Gene TRBJ2-7 matches the end of the DNA better, so the J call may be wrong. The CDR3 is 12 residues long. Germline-derived CDR1 and CDR2 are MNHEY and SVGAGI. The CDR3 reads CASSQQGYEQYF. The CDR3 DNA follows: TGTGCCAGCAGTCAACAGGGATACGAGCAGTACTTC.

The rearrangement links TRBV13 to TRBJ1-6; the D gene is possibly TRBD1 (6 bases). This CDR3 region has 19 residues. Looked up from germline, CDR1 is PRHDT and CDR2 is FYEKMQ (reference sequence). Trimming removed 4 bases from V and 7 bases from J, with 26 bases in between. The CDR3 region is CASSSRPLRGRKSNSPLHF. Here the CDR3 DNA reads TGTGCCAGCAGCTCTAGGCCCCTCAGGGGCCGCAAAAGCAATTCACCCCTCCACTTT.

This clone is classed as medium-sized. This rearrangement joins TRBV5-6 to TRBJ1-6; a weak D match, TRBD1 (5 bases). The CDR3 runs to 16 residues. The V and J ends lost 2 bases and 8 bases respectively, with 17 bases between them. CDR1 and CDR2 (germline): SGHDT, YYEEEE. The chain's CDR3 is CASSFVGTMGDSPLHF. The CDR3 DNA reads TGTGCCAGCAGCTTCGTTGGGACCATGGGGGATTCACCCCTCCACTTT. The complete variable domain, with remaining parts taken from reference TRBV5-6 and TRBJ1-6, reads DAGVTQSPTHLIKTRGQQVTLRCSPKSGHDTVSWYQQALGQGPQFIFQYYEEEERQRGNFPDRFSGHQFPNYSSELNVNALLLGDSALYLCASSFVGTMGDSPLHFGNGTRLTVT.

The chain carries TRBV4-2 and TRBJ2-1, with D maybe TRBD2 (5 bases). V was clipped by 3 bases and J by 0 bases, with 15 bases between them. The CDR3 spans 17 residues. Germline V gene lookup returns CDR1 LGHNA and CDR2 YNFKEQ. The CDR3 reads CASSQRSWTDSYNEQFF. In DNA, the CDR3 is TGTGCCAGCAGCCAGAGGAGCTGGACTGACTCCTACAATGAGCAGTTCTTC.

The chain is built from TRBV5-4 and TRBJ2-1; D unresolved. V was pared by 0 bases and J by 4 bases, with 5 bases between. CDR3 size: 13 residues. The V gene's germline CDR1 is SGHNT and CDR2 YYREEE (reference sequence). Here the CDR3 reads CASSLVGYNEQFF. The DNA for the CDR3 is TGTGCCAGCAGCTTGGTTGGTTACAATGAGCAGTTCTTC. The whole variable domain, remainder taken from reference TRBV5-4 and TRBJ2-1, is ETGVTQSPTHLIKTRGQQVTLRCSSQSGHNTVSWYQQALGQGPQFIFQYYREEENGRGNFPPRFSGLQFPNYSSELNVNALELDDSALYLCASSLVGYNEQFFGPGTRLTVL.

The chain combines TRBV11-2 with TRBJ2-5, with D unresolved. The CDR3 runs 11 residues. Germline-derived CDR1 and CDR2 are SGHAT and FQNNGV. The V and J ends lost 5 bases and 4 bases respectively, with 5 bases between them. This chain's CDR3 is CASSKRETQYF. CDR3 DNA: TGTGCCAGCAGCAAGAGAGAGACCCAGTACTTC.

This clone occurred a few times. The genes are TRBV28 and TRBJ2-1; TRBD1 matches at 7 bases. The CDR3 is 14 residues long. The J segment lost 4 bases and the V segment lost 3 bases, leaving 3 bases of the junction unmatched. Germline-derived CDR1 and CDR2 are MDHEN and SYDVKM. The CDR3 sequence is CASSLDRTYNEQFF. For the CDR3, the DNA is TGTGCCAGCAGTTTGGACAGGACGTACAATGAGCAGTTCTTC.

This clone was detected a few times. The chain links TRBV6-1 to TRBJ1-6; no clear D. The germline gives CDR1 MNHNS, CDR2 SASEGT. Deletions cut 3 bases from V and 7 bases from J, with 4 bases between. The CDR3 loop spans 12 amino acids. The CDR3 sequence: CASSDLNSPLHF. The CDR3 nucleotides are TGTGCCAGCAGTGACCTGAATTCACCCCTCCACTTT.

This sequence joins TRBV30 and TRBJ1-2, with D perhaps TRBD1 (5 bases). V gave up 0 bases and J gave up 8 bases, with 22 bases separating them. Germline CDR1 reads GTSNPN; CDR2 reads SVGIG (reference sequence). The CDR3 consists of 16 residues. CDR3 region: CAWSVLSGRSSTGYTF. CDR3 nucleotides: TGTGCCTGGAGTGTACTGTCAGGGAGATCCTCTACGGGCTACACCTTC.

This rearrangement joins TRBV10-2 to TRBJ1-5; TRBD1 matches at 7 bases. The germline V gene has CDR1 WSHSY and CDR2 SAAADI. This CDR3 is built from 13 residues. V gave up 7 bases and J gave up 2 bases; unmatched junction bases: 2. CDR3: CASTGTGNQPQHF. CDR3 nucleotides: TGCGCCAGCACCGGGACAGGCAATCAGCCCCAGCATTTT.

This rearrangement joins TRBV25-1 to TRBJ1-2; 7 bases line up with TRBD1. This CDR3 is 12 amino acids long. V trimming: 3 bases; J trimming: 7 bases; junction bases outside the gene matches: 2. Germline loops: CDR1 MGHDK, CDR2 SYGVNS. The CDR3 protein is CASSDTGAGYTF. CDR3 bases: TGTGCCAGCAGTGATACAGGGGCTGGCTACACCTTC.

The rearrangement joins TRBV30 to TRBJ2-7, with D tentatively TRBD2 (6 bases). Between the trimmed V and J ends, which lost 5 bases and 0 bases, there was a span of 17 bases. From germline, CDR1 is GTSNPN and CDR2 SVGIG (reference sequence). The length of the CDR3 is 15 residues. CDR3 coding DNA: TGTGCCTGGGCCCTTCCCGGGGGTAGCTCCTACGAGCAGTACTTC. The encoded protein is CAWALPGGSSYEQYF.

This sequence joins TRBV27 and TRBJ2-3; D tentatively fits TRBD1 or TRBD2 (5 bases each). Germline values: CDR1 MNHEY, CDR2 SMNVEV (reference sequence). This CDR3 is 13 amino acids long. Trimming stripped 5 bases from V and 0 bases from J, with 6 bases between. This chain's CDR3 is CASSGDSTDTQYF. In nucleotides, the CDR3 is TGTGCCAGCAGTGGGGACAGCACAGATACGCAGTATTTT.

The V gene is TRBV14, the J gene TRBJ2-5, with D maybe TRBD1 (6 bases). Germline CDR1 reads SGHDN; CDR2 reads FVKESK. With 3 bases removed from V and 5 bases from J, the gap between germline ends came to 16 bases. This CDR3 region has 15 residues. The CDR3 spells CASSQGARLRETQYF. The CDR3 DNA sequence: TGTGCCAGCAGCCAGGGGGCGAGGCTTCGGGAGACCCAGTACTTC.

The V gene is TRBV6-5, the J gene TRBJ1-5; no definite D call. V lost 7 bases and J lost 4, with 11 bases in between. CDR3 length: 13 amino acids. Germline CDR1 MNHEY, CDR2 SVGAGI. CDR3 sequence: CASIGSRNQPQHF. In nucleotides, the CDR3 is TGTGCCAGCATCGGGTCGAGGAATCAGCCCCAGCATTTT.

CDR3 protein: CASSPGGQSNTEAFF. The CDR3 DNA follows: TGTGCCAGCTCACCGGGTGGTCAGTCGAACACTGAAGCTTTCTTT. This chain uses TRBV18 with TRBJ1-1; D not certain. The germline gives CDR1 KGHSH, CDR2 LQKENI. The germline V and J ends were trimmed by 3 bases and 1 base, with 12 bases remaining between them. The CDR3 runs 15 residues.

The sample holds a few counts of this clone. The CDR3 nucleotides read TGCAGCGTTGGCAGGCAGGGTGAGACTGAAGCTTTCTTT. Its translation: CSVGRQGETEAFF. The chain combines TRBV29-1 with TRBJ1-1; D may be TRBD1 (5 bases). CDR3 length: 13 amino acids. Germline CDR1 reads SQVTM; CDR2 reads ANQGSEA. The V and J ends lost 4 bases and 5 bases respectively, with 14 bases between them.

In nucleotides, the CDR3 is TGTGCCAGCATATCGCCGGGGACACGCGATTCACCCCTCCACTTT. Its translation is CASISPGTRDSPLHF. The chain recombines TRBV6-5 with TRBJ1-6; D perhaps matches TRBD1 (6 bases). Germline CDR1 and CDR2: MNHEY and SVGAGI. V gave up 7 bases and J gave up 8 bases, with 18 bases separating them. The CDR3 sequence is 15 residues long.

This chain uses TRBV10-3 with TRBJ1-4; perhaps TRBD1 as D (5 bases). Trimming stripped 11 bases from V and 5 bases from J, with 21 bases between. The CDR3 spans 15 residues. Germline lookup yields CDR1 ENHRY and CDR2 SYGVKD. The CDR3 DNA is TGTGCCGCGGGTTCAAGGGGAACGGGGAATGAAAAACTGTTTTTT. Its translation: CAAGSRGTGNEKLFF.

The genes are TRBV5-1 and TRBJ2-3, with TRBD2 as a possible D gene (5 bases). The CDR3 consists of 12 residues. Germline V lookup: CDR1 SGHRS, CDR2 YFSETQ. Trimming pared 0 bases from V and 6 bases from J, leaving 5 bases between. This CDR3 is CASSLERDTQYF. The CDR3 region has the DNA TGCGCCAGCAGCTTGGAGCGGGATACGCAGTATTTT.